Each of the 14 T cell receptor beta chains below was sequenced from the same sample in a study of monozygotic twins with inflammatory bowel disease (dated by TCRdb to the late 2010s). Libraries were made using 5' RACE. This sample was sequenced with an Illumina HiSeq 2500. TCRdb reprocessed the reads, and each CDR3 protein sequence is entered once, without DNA. In this sample's table one finds 160,000 or so distinct CDR3 sequences. Of the sample, 2.4% falls within the top ten clones. Material for sequencing was blood. These receptors originate from a human donor with ulcerative colitis or Crohn's disease, or a healthy co-twin of an affected twin (not recorded which).

The CDR3 sequence is CATSRDQGEGDQPQHF. V and J are TRBV15 and TRBJ1-5; TCRdb calls TRBD1, which cannot be checked without DNA. The CDR3 runs 16 residues. Germline-derived CDR1 and CDR2 are LNHNV and YYDKDF (reference sequence). The whole variable domain, filled in from reference TRBV15 and TRBJ1-5, reads DAMVIQNPRYQVTQFGKPVTLSCSQTLNHNVMYWYQQKSSQAPKLLFHYYDKDFNNEADTPDNFQSRRPNTSFCFLDIRSPGLGDTAMYLCATSRDQGEGDQPQHFGDGTRLSIL.

This CDR3 reads CSARGLQGWDEQFF. The rearrangement uses TRBV20-1 and TRBJ2-1; TCRdb picks TRBD1, but there is no DNA to check that call. Germline CDR1 DFQATT, CDR2 SNEGSKA (reference sequence). The CDR3 loop spans 14 amino acids.

The chain uses TRBV12-3 or TRBV12-4 and TRBJ1-2; TCRdb designates TRBD1, a call that cannot be tested without DNA. The CDR3 runs 14 residues. The chain's CDR3 is CASSSQGARDGYTF.

The rearrangement joins TRBV15 to TRBJ1-1. The length of the CDR3 is 15 residues. Germline V gene data show CDR1 as LNHNV and CDR2 as YYDKDF (reference sequence). CDR3 amino acids: CATSRGRAVGTEAFF.

The V call is TRBV7-9, the J call TRBJ1-1; TCRdb gives TRBD1 as the D gene, but with no DNA this cannot be confirmed. Germline assignment: CDR1 SEHNR and CDR2 FQNEAQ (reference sequence). The length of the CDR3 is 17 residues. The CDR3 loop reads CASTFYDRGRGNTEAFF.

The chain couples TRBV6-5 to TRBJ1-1. CDR1 is MNHEY and CDR2 is SVGAGI in the germline V gene. This CDR3 contains 15 residues. CDR3 region: CASSYDGGSGFGAFF.

V usage is TRBV5-1 and J usage is TRBJ2-5; no DNA is available, so the TRBD1 call from TCRdb remains unchecked. Germline V CDR1 and CDR2: SGHRS, YFSETQ. The CDR3 totals 13 residues. CDR3 residues: CASSPGQGGTQYF.

The V and J genes are TRBV20-1 and TRBJ2-2. The germline V gene has CDR1 DFQATT and CDR2 SNEGSKA (reference sequence). There are 13 residues in the CDR3. The CDR3: CSARILGTGELFF.

The gene calls are TRBV20-1 and TRBJ2-1. Germline loops: CDR1 DFQATT, CDR2 SNEGSKA (reference sequence). This CDR3 has 12 amino acids. CDR3 residues: CSASYNKDEQFF.

V and J are TRBV29-1 and TRBJ2-5; TCRdb selects TRBD2, and the lack of DNA leaves this call unchecked. CDR1 is SQVTM and CDR2 is ANQGSEA in the germline V gene. The CDR3 runs to 14 residues. CDR3: CSVLEGRGGETQYF. The variable domain in full, with the rest retrieved from reference TRBV29-1 and TRBJ2-5, is SAVISQKPSRDICQRGTSLTIQCQVDSQVTMMFWYRQQPGQSLTLIATANQGSEATYESGFVIDKFPISRPNLTFSTLTVSNMSPEDSSIYLCSVLEGRGGETQYFGPGTRLLVL.

The rearrangement links TRBV9 to TRBJ2-1; TCRdb gives TRBD2 as the D gene, but with no DNA this cannot be confirmed. CDR1 and CDR2 from the germline V gene are SGDLS and YYNGEE. The CDR3 sequence is 19 residues long. CDR3 residues: CASSPGLGRVLSYYNEQFF.

The chain couples TRBV5-1 to TRBJ1-1. Per the germline V gene, CDR1 is SGHRS and CDR2 is YFSETQ. This CDR3 is built from 13 residues. The CDR3: CASSLGGENEAFF.

V gene TRBV4-2 combines with J gene TRBJ2-5; TCRdb lists TRBD1, though no DNA is available to test this call. CDR1 is LGHNA, CDR2 YNFKEQ, per germline. This CDR3 has 14 amino acids. CDR3 sequence reads: CASSQRDIVETQYF.

The chain combines TRBV5-5 with TRBJ1-2. Looked up from germline, CDR1 is SGHKS and CDR2 is YYEKEE (reference sequence). The CDR3 extends over 15 amino acids. The CDR3 spells CASSLRRQANYGYTF.